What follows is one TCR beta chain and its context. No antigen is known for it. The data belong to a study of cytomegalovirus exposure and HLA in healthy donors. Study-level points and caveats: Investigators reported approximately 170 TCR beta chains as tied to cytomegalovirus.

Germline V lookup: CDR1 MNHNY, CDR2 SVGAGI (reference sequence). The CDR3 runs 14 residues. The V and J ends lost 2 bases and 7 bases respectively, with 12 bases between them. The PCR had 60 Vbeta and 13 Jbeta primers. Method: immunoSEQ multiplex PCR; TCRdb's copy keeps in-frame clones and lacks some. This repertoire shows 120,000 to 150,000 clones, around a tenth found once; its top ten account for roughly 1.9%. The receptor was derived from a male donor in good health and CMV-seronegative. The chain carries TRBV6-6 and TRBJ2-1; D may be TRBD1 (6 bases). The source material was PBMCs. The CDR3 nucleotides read TGTGCCAGCAGTTACAGTGGGGGCAGGAATGAGCAGTTCTTC. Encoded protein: CASSYSGGRNEQFF.